This T cell receptor beta chain was obtained from a study of T cell clonotyping in hematopoietic cell transplantation. General study points: At the given depth, recipient repertoires were over 97% de novo clonotypes. Pathologically expanded recipient clonotypes increased progressively from day 30 to day 180 as diversity fell. No sorting was done, leaving CD4 and CD8 contributions mixed.

Produced via immunoSEQ multiplex PCR; TCRdb's table is partial and in-frame only. The repertoire holds 13,000 or so clones, approximately 92% seen once, with 1.2% in the top ten. Germline CDR1 SGHTA, CDR2 FQGNSA. The CDR3 runs to 17 residues. J lost 6 bases, V lost 5 bases, and 18 bases had no gene match. Notes on this clone: The antigen remains unidentified.

V is TRBV7-2 and J is TRBJ1-2, with 7 positions matching TRBD1. The sequencing input was peripheral blood mononuclear cells. This clonotype was obtained from a man in his thirties or forties in good health. Some clones in this sample may be carry-over from other donors' samples. CDR3 sequence reads: CASSQTPGQVFEHGYTF. Here the CDR3 DNA reads TGTGCCAGCAGCCAGACGCCAGGACAGGTTTTTGAGCATGGCTACACCTTC. Full variable domain (remainder filled in from reference TRBV7-2 and TRBJ1-2): GAGVSQSPSNKVTEKGKDVELRCDPISGHTALYWYRQSLGQGLEFLIYFQGNSAPDKSGLPSDRFSAERTGGSVSTLTIQRTQQEDSAVYLCASSQTPGQVFEHGYTFGSGTRLTVV.